This TCR beta chain was observed in a study of T cells in Graves' hyperthyroidism and ophthalmopathy. Trimming pared 7 bases from V and 1 base from J, leaving 14 bases between. This CDR3 is built from 15 residues. Germline lookup yields CDR1 SNHLY and CDR2 FYNNEI. This clonotype was counted a few times. RNA transcripts provided the source from which TCR beta CDR3 regions were amplified. In the first-round RT-PCR of the TCR CDR3, the HTBI primer set was used. TCRdb recomputed calls from the multiplex PCR reads with MiXCR, one row per CDR3 protein. The profile covers roughly 560,000 distinct CDR3 sequences, with around 15% appearing a single time and 4.3% taken by the ten largest.

The V gene is TRBV2, the J gene TRBJ2-1; D is perhaps TRBD1 (6 bases). This TCR came from a woman aged 40-49 years with Graves' ophthalmopathy. What was sequenced was blood. CDR3 amino acids: CASKTGTLSYNEQFF. CDR3 bases: TGTGCCAGCAAAACCGGGACACTTTCCTACAATGAGCAGTTCTTC.